Included here is one TCR beta chain sequence, with context. Its antigen remains unidentified. This entry belongs to a study of cytomegalovirus exposure and HLA in healthy donors. Study-wide findings and caveats: An analysis done earlier found most TCR beta V segments productive about 87% or about 30% of the time.

The PCR used 60 Vbeta and 13 Jbeta primers. Only in-frame clones appear in the TCRdb table, and some are missing; sequencing was by immunoSEQ multiplex PCR. The sample has 75,000 to 100,000 clones, 55% to 80% seen once; the top ten hold roughly 3.5%. Sequenced material: PBMCs. The clonotype was recovered from a man aged 40-50 years in good health and CMV-seronegative.

The DNA for the CDR3 is TGTGCCAGCGGGGGGTCCCAAGAGACCCAGTACTTC. It specifies CASGGSQETQYF. This chain joins TRBV13 and TRBJ2-5; D is possibly TRBD2 (6 bases). Looked up from germline, CDR1 is PRHDT and CDR2 is FYEKMQ (reference sequence). V was trimmed by 8 bases and J by 1 base, leaving 8 bases between them. The CDR3 length is 12 residues.